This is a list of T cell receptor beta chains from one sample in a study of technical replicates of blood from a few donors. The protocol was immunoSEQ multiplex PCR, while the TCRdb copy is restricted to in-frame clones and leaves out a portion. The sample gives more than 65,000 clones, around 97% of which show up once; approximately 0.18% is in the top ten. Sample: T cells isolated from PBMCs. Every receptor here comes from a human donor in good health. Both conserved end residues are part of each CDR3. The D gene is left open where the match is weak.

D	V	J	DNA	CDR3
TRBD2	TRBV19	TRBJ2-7	TGTGCCAGTAGTTCTGAGCGGGGGGGTGAGCAGTACTTC	CASSSERGGEQYF
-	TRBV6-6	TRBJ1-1	TGTGCCAGCAGTTACTCTAGGAGTTCCACTGAAGCTTTCTTT	CASSYSRSSTEAFF
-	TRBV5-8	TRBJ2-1	TGTGCCTCCGACGCAGGGTGGTGGAATGAGCAGTTCTTC	CASDAGWWNEQFF
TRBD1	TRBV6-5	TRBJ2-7	TGTGCCAGCAGTTACGGGACAGGGGGCGGTGAGCAGTACTTC	CASSYGTGGGEQYF
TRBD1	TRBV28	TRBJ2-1	TGTGCCAGCAGACCACAGGGGGCCTACAATGAGCAGTTCTTC	CASRPQGAYNEQFF
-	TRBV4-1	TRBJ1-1	TGCGCCAGCAGCCAAGGTCAGTTGAACACTGAAGCTTTCTTT	CASSQGQLNTEAFF
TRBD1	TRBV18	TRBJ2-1	TGTGCCAGCTCACTAGGACAGGCAAATGAGCAGTTCTTC	CASSLGQANEQFF
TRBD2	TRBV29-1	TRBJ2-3	TGCAGCGTTTCCGGTGGACTAGCGGGAGTGTTCACAGATACGCAGTATTTT	CSVSGGLAGVFTDTQYF
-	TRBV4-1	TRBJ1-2	TGCGCCAGCAGCCAAGGGAGATATGGCTACACCTTC	CASSQGRYGYTF
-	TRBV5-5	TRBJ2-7	TGTGCCAGCAGCCCTTCCCCGAGCTCCTACGAGCAGTACTTC	CASSPSPSSYEQYF
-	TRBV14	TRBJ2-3	TGTGCCAGCAGCCAGACAGTCACAGATACGCAGTATTTT	CASSQTVTDTQYF
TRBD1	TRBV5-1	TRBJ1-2	TGCGCCAGCACCCCGGGACAGTTTAACTATGGCTACACCTTC	CASTPGQFNYGYTF
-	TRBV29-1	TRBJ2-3	TGCAGCGTTGCGGGGGGCCGCACAGATACGCAGTATTTT	CSVAGGRTDTQYF
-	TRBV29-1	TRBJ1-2	TGCAGCGTCGGAGGGCTGAACTATGGCTACACCTTC	CSVGGLNYGYTF
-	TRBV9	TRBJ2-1	TGTGCCAGCAGCGTAGGCGGAAGCGGTAGAAACAATGAGCAGTTCTTC	CASSVGGSGRNNEQFF
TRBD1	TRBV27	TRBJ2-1	TGTGCCAGCAGTGCACAGGGGGCTTTCTACAATGAGCAGTTCTTC	CASSAQGAFYNEQFF
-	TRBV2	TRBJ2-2	TGTGCCATAGTGCCGGGGTACAGCGTCGCCGGGGAGCTGTTTTTT	CAIVPGYSVAGELFF
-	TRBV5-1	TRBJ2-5	TGCGCCAGCAGCTCCGTGGGCGCGGAGACCCAGTACTTC	CASSSVGAETQYF
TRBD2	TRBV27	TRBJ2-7	TGTGCCAGCAGTCCGTACGTTGCGGGACTAGTGTCCTTC	CASSPYVAGLVSF
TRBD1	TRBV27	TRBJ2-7	TGTGCCAGCAGTCTTGGACAGGGAACCGGCTACGAGCAGTACTTC	CASSLGQGTGYEQYF
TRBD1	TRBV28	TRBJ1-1	TGTGCCAGCAGTGCCTTAGGGGGCGGAGAAGCTTTCTTT	CASSALGGGEAFF